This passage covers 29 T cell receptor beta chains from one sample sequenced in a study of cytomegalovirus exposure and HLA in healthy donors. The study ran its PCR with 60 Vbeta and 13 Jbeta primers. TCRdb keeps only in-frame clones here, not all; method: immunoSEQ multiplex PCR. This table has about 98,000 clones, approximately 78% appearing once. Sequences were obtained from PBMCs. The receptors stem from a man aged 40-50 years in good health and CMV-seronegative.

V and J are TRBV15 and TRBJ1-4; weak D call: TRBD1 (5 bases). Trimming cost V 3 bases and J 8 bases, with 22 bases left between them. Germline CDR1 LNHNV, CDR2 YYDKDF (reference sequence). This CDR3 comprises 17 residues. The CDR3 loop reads CATSSPGTGHGGEKLFF. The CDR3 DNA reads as TGTGCCACCAGCAGCCCCGGGACGGGTCATGGGGGGGAAAAACTGTTTTTT.

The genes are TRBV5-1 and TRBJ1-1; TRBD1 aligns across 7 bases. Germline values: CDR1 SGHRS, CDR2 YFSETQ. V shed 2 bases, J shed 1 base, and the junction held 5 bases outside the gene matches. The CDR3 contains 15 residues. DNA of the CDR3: TGCGCCAGCAGCTTAAGGGGGCAGAAGAACACTGAAGCTTTCTTT. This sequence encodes CASSLRGQKNTEAFF.

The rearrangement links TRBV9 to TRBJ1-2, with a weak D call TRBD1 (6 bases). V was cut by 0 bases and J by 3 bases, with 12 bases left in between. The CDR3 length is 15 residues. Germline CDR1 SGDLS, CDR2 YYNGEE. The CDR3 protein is CASSVGNRDDYGYTF. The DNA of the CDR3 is TGTGCCAGCAGCGTAGGGAACAGGGACGACTATGGCTACACCTTC.

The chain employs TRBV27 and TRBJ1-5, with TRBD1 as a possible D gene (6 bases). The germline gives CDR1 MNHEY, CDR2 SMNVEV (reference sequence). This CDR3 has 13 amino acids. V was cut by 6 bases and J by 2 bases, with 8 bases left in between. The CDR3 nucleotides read TGTGCCAGCAGCCACAGGGGCAATCAGCCCCAGCATTTT. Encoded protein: CASSHRGNQPQHF.

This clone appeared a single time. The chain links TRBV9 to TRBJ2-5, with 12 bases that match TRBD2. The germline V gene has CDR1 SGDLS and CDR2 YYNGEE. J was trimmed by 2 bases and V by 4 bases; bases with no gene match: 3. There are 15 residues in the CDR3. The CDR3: CASSLLAGGQETQYF. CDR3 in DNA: TGTGCCAGCAGCCTTCTAGCGGGGGGGCAAGAGACCCAGTACTTC.

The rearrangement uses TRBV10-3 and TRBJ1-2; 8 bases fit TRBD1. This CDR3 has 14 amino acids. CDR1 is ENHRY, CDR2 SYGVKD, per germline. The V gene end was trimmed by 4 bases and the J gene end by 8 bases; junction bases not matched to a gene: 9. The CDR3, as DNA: TGTGCCATCAGTGGCGACAGGGGTATCGTCGGCTACACCTTC. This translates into CAISGDRGIVGYTF.

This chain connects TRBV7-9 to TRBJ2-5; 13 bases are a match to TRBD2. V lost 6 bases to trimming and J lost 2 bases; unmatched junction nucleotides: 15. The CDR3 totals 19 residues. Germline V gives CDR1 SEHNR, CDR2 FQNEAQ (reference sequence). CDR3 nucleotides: TGTGCCAGCAGTGGCGCCGGGACTAGCGGGGAAGTTGGGCAAGAGACCCAGTACTTC. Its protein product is CASSGAGTSGEVGQETQYF.

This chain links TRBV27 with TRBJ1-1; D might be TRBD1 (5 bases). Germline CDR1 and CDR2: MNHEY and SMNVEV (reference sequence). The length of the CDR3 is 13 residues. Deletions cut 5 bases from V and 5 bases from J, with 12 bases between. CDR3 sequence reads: CASSVVQGTEAFF. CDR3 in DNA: TGTGCCAGCAGTGTTGTGCAGGGAACTGAAGCTTTCTTT.

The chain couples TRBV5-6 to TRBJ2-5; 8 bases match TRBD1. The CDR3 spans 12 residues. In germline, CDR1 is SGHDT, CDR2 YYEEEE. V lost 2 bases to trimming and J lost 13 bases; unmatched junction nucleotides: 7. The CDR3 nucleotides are TGTGCCAGCAGCTTACAGGGGGTGTCCCCGTACTTC. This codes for CASSLQGVSPYF.

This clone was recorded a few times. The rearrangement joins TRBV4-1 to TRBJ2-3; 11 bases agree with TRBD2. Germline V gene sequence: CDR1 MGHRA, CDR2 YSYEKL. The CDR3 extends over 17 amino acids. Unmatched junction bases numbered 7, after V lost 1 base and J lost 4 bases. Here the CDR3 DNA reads TGCGCCAGCAGCCAAGTTGGTAGCGGGGGGGCTGCAGATACGCAGTATTTT. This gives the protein CASSQVGSGGAADTQYF.

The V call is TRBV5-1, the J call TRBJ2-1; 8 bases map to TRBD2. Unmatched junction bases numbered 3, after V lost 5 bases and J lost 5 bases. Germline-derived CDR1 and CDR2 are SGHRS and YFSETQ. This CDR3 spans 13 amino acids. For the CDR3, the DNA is TGCGCCAGCAGAGCGGGGGAAAACAATGAGCAGTTCTTC. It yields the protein CASRAGENNEQFF.

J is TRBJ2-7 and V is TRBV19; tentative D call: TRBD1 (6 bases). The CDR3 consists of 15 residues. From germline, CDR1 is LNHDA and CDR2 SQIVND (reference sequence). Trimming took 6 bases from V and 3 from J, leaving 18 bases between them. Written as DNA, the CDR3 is TGTGCCAGTAGCCAGGGACACTCTCATTTCTACGAGCAGTACTTC. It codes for CASSQGHSHFYEQYF.

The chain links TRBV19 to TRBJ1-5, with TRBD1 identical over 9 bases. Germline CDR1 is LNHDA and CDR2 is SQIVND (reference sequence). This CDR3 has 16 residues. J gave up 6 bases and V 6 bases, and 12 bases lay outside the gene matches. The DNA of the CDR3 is TGTGCCAGTAGCATGAAGGGGACAGGGTGGGGTCAGCCCCAGCATTTT. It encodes CASSMKGTGWGQPQHF.

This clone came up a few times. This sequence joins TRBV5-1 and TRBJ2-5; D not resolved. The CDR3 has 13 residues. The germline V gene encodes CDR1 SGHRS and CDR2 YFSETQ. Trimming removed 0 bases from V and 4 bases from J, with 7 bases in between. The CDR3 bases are TGCGCCAGCAGCTTGGCCGTTAGAGAGACCCAGTACTTC. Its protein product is CASSLAVRETQYF.

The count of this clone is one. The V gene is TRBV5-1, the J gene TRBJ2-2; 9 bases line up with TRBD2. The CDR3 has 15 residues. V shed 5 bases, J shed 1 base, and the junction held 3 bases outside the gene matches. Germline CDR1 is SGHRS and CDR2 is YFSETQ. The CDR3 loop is CASRAGGRNTGELFF. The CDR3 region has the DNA TGCGCCAGCAGAGCGGGGGGAAGGAACACCGGGGAGCTGTTTTTT.

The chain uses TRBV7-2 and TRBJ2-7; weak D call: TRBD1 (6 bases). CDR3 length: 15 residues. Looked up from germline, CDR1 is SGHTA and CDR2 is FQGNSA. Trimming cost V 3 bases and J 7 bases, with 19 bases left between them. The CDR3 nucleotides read TGTGCCAGCAGCTTCGGGACACCACCCCCGGAGGAGCAGTACTTC. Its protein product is CASSFGTPPPEEQYF.

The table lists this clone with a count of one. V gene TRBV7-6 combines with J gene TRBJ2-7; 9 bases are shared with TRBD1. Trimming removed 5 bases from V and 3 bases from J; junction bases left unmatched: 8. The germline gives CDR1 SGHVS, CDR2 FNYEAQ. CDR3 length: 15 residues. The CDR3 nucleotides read TGTGCCAGCAGCCAGAATCCGGGACAGGGCTACGAGCAGTACTTC. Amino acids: CASSQNPGQGYEQYF.

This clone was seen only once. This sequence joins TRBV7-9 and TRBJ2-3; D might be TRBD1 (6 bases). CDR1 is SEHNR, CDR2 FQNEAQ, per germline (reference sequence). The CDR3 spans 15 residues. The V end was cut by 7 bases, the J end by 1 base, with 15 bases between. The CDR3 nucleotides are TGTGCCAGCACCCAAGGGGGTCTGCGCACAGATACGCAGTATTTT. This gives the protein CASTQGGLRTDTQYF.

CDR3 sequence reads: CASSQVAGHQPQHF. The CDR3 nucleotides read TGCGCCAGCAGCCAAGTTGCGGGTCATCAGCCCCAGCATTTT. The J gene is TRBJ1-5, the V gene TRBV4-1; D gene ambiguous. Germline V gene data show CDR1 as MGHRA and CDR2 as YSYEKL. The CDR3 contains 14 residues. With 1 base removed from V and 5 bases from J, the gap between germline ends came to 9 bases.

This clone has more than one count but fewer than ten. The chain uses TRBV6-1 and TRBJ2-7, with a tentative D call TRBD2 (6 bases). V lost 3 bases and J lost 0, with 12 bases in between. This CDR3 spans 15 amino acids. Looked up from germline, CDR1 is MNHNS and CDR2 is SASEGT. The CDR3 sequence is CASSDVGGSSYEQYF. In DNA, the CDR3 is TGTGCCAGCAGTGATGTCGGGGGATCCTCCTACGAGCAGTACTTC.

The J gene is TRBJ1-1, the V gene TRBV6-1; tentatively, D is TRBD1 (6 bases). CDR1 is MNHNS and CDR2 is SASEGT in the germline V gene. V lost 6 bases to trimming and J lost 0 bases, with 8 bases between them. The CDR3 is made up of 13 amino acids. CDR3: CASSGQLNTEAFF. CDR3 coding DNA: TGTGCCAGCAGCGGACAGCTGAACACTGAAGCTTTCTTT.

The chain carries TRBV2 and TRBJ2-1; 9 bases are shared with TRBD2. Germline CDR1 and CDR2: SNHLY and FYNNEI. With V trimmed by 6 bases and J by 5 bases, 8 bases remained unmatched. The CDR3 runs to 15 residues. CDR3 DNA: TGTGCCAGCAGGAGGGGCGGGGGGGCAAACAATGAGCAGTTCTTC. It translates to CASRRGGGANNEQFF. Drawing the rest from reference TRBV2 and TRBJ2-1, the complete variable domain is EPEVTQTPSHQVTQMGQEVILRCVPISNHLYFYWYRQILGQKVEFLVSFYNNEISEKSEIFDDQFSVERPDGSNFTLKIRSTKLEDSAMYFCASRRGGGANNEQFFGPGTRLTVL.

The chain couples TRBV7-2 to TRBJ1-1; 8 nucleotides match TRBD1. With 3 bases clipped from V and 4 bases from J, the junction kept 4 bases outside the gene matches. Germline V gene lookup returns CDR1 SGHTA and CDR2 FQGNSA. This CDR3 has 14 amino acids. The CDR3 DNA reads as TGTGCCAGCAGCTTTAGGCAGGGGGCCACTGAAGCTTTCTTT. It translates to CASSFRQGATEAFF.

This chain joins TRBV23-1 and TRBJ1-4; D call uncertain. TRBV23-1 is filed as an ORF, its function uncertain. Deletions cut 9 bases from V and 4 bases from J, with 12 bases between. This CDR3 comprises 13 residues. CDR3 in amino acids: CARLGRDNEKLFF. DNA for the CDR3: TGCGCCAGGTTAGGTCGGGATAATGAAAAACTGTTTTTT.

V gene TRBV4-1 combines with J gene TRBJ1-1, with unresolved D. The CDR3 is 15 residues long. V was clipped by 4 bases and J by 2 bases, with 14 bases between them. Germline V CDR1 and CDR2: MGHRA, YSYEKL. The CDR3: CASSLGPGVNTEAFF. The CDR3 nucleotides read TGCGCCAGCAGCCTTGGACCCGGGGTAAACACTGAAGCTTTCTTT.

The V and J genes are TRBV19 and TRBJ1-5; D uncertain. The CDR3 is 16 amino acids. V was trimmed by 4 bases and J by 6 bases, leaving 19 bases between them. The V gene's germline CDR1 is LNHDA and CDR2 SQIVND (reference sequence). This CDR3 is CASSKQFGGQFQPQHF. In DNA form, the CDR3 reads TGTGCCAGTAGTAAGCAATTCGGTGGGCAATTTCAGCCCCAGCATTTT.

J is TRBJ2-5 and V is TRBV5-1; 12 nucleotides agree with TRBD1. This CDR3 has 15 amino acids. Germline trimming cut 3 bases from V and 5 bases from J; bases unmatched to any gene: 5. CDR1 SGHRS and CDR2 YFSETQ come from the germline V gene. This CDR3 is CASSWDRGREETQYF. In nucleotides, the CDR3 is TGCGCCAGCAGCTGGGACAGGGGGCGTGAGGAGACCCAGTACTTC. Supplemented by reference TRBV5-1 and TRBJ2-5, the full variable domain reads KAGVTQTPRYLIKTRGQQVTLSCSPISGHRSVSWYQQTPGQGLQFLFEYFSETQRNKGNFPGRFSGRQFSNSRSEMNVSTLELGDSALYLCASSWDRGREETQYFGPGTRLLVL.

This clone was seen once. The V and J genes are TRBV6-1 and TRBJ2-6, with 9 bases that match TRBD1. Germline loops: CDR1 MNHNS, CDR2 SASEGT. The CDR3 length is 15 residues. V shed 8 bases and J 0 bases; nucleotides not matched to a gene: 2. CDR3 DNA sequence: TGTGCCAGCCGGGACAGGGTCTCTGGGGCCAACGTCCTGACTTTC. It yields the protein CASRDRVSGANVLTF.

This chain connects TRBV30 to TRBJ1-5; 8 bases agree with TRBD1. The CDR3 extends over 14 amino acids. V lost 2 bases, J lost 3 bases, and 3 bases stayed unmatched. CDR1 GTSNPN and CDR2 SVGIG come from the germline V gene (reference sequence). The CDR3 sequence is CAWSLTGDNQPQHF. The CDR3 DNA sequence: TGTGCCTGGAGTCTGACAGGGGACAATCAGCCCCAGCATTTT.